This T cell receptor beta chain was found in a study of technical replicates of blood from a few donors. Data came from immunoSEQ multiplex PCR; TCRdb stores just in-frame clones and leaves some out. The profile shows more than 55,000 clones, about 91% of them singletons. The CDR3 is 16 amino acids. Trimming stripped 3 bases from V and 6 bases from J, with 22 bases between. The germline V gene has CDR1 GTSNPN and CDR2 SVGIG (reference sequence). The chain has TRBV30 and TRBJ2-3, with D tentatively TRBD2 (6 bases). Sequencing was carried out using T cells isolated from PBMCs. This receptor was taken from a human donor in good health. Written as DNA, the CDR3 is TGTGCCTGGAGCTTATTCGGAGGGACCCCCCTGGATACGCAGTATTTT. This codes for CAWSLFGGTPLDTQYF.